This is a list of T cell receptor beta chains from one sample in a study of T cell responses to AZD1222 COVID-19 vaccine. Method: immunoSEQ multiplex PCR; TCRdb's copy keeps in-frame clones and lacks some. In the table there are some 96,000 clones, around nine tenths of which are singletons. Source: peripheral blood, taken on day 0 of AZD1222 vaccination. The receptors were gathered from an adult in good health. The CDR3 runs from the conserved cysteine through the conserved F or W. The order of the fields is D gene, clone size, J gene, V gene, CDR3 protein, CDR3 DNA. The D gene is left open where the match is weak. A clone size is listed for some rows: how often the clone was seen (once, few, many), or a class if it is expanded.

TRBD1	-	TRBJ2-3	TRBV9	CASSVGTGNRADTQYF	TGTGCCAGCAGCGTGGGGACAGGGAATAGGGCAGATACGCAGTATTTT
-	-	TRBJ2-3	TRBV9	CASSVELVSTDTQYF	TGTGCCAGCAGCGTAGAGCTCGTTAGCACAGATACGCAGTATTTT
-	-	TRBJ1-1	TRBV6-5	CASSYSPRSGNTEAFF	TGTGCCAGCAGTTACTCCCCCCGCAGCGGGAACACTGAAGCTTTCTTT
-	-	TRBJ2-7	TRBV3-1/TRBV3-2	CASSLFTSYEQYF	TGTGCCAGCAGCCTATTCACCTCCTACGAGCAGTACTTC
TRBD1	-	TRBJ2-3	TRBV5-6	CASSSGTGSTDTQYF	TGTGCCAGCAGCTCCGGGACAGGGTCTACAGATACGCAGTATTTT
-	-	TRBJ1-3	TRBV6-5	CASSYRGLAGNTIYF	TGTGCCAGCAGTTACCGGGGACTAGCTGGAAACACCATATATTTT
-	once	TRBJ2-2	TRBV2	CASSEEDRGVTGELFF	TGTGCCAGCAGTGAAGAGGATCGAGGGGTCACCGGGGAGCTGTTTTTT
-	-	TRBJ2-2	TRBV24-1	CATMTPGAGTGELFF	TGTGCCACCATGACCCCGGGCGCTGGCACCGGGGAGCTGTTTTTT
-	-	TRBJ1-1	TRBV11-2	CASSLGLSEAFF	TGTGCCAGCAGCTTAGGCCTATCTGAAGCTTTCTTT
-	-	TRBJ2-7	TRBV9	CASSARQGPNEQYF	TGTGCCAGCAGCGCCAGGCAGGGTCCCAACGAGCAGTACTTC
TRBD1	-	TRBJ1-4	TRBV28	CASSLYRGKVNEKLFF	TGTGCCAGCAGTTTATACAGGGGGAAGGTTAATGAAAAACTGTTTTTT
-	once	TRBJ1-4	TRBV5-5	CASSSYDNNEKLFF	TGTGCCAGCAGCTCCTATGATAATAATGAAAAACTGTTTTTT
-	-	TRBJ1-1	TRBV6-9	CASSFRVGTEAFF	TGTGCCAGCAGTTTCAGGGTGGGAACTGAAGCTTTCTTT
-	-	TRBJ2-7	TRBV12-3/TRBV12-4	CASSLLDEQYF	TGTGCCAGCAGTTTATTGGACGAGCAGTACTTC
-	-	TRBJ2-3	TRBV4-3	CASSPTRENTQYF	TGCGCCAGCAGCCCCACTCGAGAAAATACGCAGTATTTT
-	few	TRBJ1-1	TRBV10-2	CASSEFWGSTEAFF	TGCGCCAGCAGTGAGTTTTGGGGGAGCACTGAAGCTTTCTTT
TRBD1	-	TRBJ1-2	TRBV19	CASSINTGGNYGYTF	TGTGCCAGTAGTATCAACACAGGGGGCAACTATGGCTACACCTTC
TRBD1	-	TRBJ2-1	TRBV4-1	CASSLQGWQFF	TGCGCCAGCAGCCTACAGGGGTGGCAGTTCTTC
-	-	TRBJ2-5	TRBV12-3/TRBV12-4	CASGEAGRETQYF	TGTGCCAGCGGGGAGGCAGGGCGGGAGACCCAGTACTTC
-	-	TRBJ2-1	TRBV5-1	CASSLQASSSYNEQFF	TGCGCCAGCAGCTTACAGGCCTCGAGCTCCTACAATGAGCAGTTCTTC
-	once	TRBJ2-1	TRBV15	CATSRDRSLHEQFF	TGTGCCACCAGCAGAGATCGATCGTTGCATGAGCAGTTCTTC
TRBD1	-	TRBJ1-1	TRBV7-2	CASSLAGTGVNTEAFF	TGTGCCAGCAGCTTAGCCGGGACAGGGGTGAACACTGAAGCTTTCTTT
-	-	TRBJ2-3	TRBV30	CAWTWGGTTDTQYF	TGTGCCTGGACATGGGGGGGCACCACAGATACGCAGTATTTT
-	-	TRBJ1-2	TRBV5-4	CASSLVGVGGYTF	TGTGCCAGCAGCTTGGTAGGGGTCGGGGGCTACACCTTC
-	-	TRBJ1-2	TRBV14	CASSWVGTYYGYTF	TGTGCCAGCAGCTGGGTGGGGACCTACTATGGCTACACCTTC
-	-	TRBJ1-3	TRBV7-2	CASSLAKGTGNTIYF	TGTGCCAGCAGCTTAGCGAAGGGGACTGGAAACACCATATATTTT
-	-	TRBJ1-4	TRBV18	CASSSGANEKLFF	TGTGCCAGCTCCTCGGGGGCTAATGAAAAACTGTTTTTT
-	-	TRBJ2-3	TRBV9	CASSVEVLRSTDTQYF	TGTGCCAGCAGCGTAGAGGTCCTCCGGAGCACAGATACGCAGTATTTT
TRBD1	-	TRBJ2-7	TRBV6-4	CASSPGQGAGEQYF	TGTGCCAGCAGCCCGGGACAGGGGGCGGGAGAGCAGTACTTC
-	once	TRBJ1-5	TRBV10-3	CAISHPGQPQHF	TGTGCCATCAGTCACCCGGGGCAGCCCCAGCATTTT
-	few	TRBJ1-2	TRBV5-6	CASSLFGQFYGYTF	TGTGCCAGCAGCTTGTTTGGGCAGTTTTATGGCTACACCTTC
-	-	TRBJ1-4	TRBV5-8	CASSLGLISNEKLFF	TGTGCCAGCAGCTTGGGGCTGATTTCTAATGAAAAACTGTTTTTT
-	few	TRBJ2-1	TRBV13	CASSLPSGPYNEQFF	TGTGCCAGCAGCCTACCGTCAGGGCCTTACAATGAGCAGTTCTTC
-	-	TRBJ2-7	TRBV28	CASTHRRPYSYEQYF	TGTGCCAGCACCCACAGGCGACCCTACTCCTACGAGCAGTACTTC
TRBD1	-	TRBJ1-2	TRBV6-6	CASTGADRDGYTF	TGTGCCAGCACGGGAGCGGACAGGGACGGCTACACCTTC
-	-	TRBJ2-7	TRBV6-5	CASSYAGTRVYF	TGTGCCAGCAGTTATGCCGGGACCCGGGTGTACTTC
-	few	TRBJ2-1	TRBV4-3	CASSQDSWSSYNEQFF	TGCGCCAGCAGCCAAGACTCTTGGAGCTCCTACAATGAGCAGTTCTTC
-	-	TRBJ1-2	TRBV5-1	CASSLGRGQANYGYTF	TGCGCCAGCAGCTTGGGCAGGGGCCAAGCTAACTATGGCTACACCTTC
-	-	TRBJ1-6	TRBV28	CASSPFSYNSPLHF	TGTGCCAGCAGTCCCTTCTCCTATAATTCACCCCTCCACTTT
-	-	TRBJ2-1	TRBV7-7	CASSDGGEQFF	TGTGCTAGCAGCGATGGGGGTGAGCAGTTCTTC
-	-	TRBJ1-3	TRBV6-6	CASSNDVRGGNTIYF	TGTGCCAGCAGCAATGACGTTAGGGGAGGAAACACCATATATTTT
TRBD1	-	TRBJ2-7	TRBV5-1	CASSPMTGNYEQYF	TGCGCCAGCAGCCCGATGACAGGGAACTACGAGCAGTACTTC
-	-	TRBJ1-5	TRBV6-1	CASSEFWVGNQPQHF	TGTGCCAGCAGTGAATTCTGGGTTGGCAATCAGCCCCAGCATTTT
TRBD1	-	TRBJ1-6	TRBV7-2	CASSSRGQGKKPPLHF	TGTGCCAGCAGCTCACGGGGACAGGGAAAGAAACCACCCCTCCACTTT
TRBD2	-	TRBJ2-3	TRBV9	CASSVRAGGRRRDTQYF	TGTGCCAGCAGCGTTCGGGCGGGGGGCCGTCGTAGAGATACGCAGTATTTT
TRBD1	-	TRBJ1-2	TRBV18	CASSPGQVGAAGGYTF	TGTGCCAGCTCACCAGGACAGGTGGGGGCAGCTGGGGGCTACACCTTC
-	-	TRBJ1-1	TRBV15	CATSRDPGGGMNTEAFF	TGTGCCACCAGCAGAGATCCAGGCGGAGGTATGAACACTGAAGCTTTCTTT
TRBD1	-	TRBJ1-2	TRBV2	CASRTSQTGLYGYTF	TGTGCCAGCAGAACGTCACAGACAGGGCTCTATGGCTACACCTTC
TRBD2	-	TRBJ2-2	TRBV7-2	CASSLRLAGSGELFF	TGTGCCAGCAGCCTCAGACTAGCGGGGTCCGGGGAGCTGTTTTTT
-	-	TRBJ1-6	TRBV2	CASKGRGNSPLHF	TGTGCCAGCAAGGGTCGGGGTAATTCACCCCTCCACTTT
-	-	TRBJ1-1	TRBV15	CATSRGSGGGTEAFF	TGTGCCACCAGCAGAGGCTCGGGAGGCGGCACTGAAGCTTTCTTT
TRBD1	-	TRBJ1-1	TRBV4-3	CASSHVQGSTEAFF	TGCGCCAGCAGCCACGTACAGGGGTCCACTGAAGCTTTCTTT
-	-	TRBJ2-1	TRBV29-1	CSVEGPGNEQFF	TGCAGCGTTGAAGGGCCCGGGAATGAGCAGTTCTTC
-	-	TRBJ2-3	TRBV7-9	CASSLGGEGDTQYF	TGTGCCAGCAGCTTAGGGGGTGAAGGAGATACGCAGTATTTT
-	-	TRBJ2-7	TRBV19	CASSMGYAHSYEQYF	TGTGCCAGTAGTATGGGGTACGCACACTCCTACGAGCAGTACTTC
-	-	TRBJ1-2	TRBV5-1	CASGIGASYGYTF	TGCGCCAGCGGAATCGGGGCCAGCTATGGCTACACCTTC
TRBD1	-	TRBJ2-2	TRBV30	CAWSGGQFLNSNTGELFF	TGTGCCTGGAGTGGGGGACAGTTTTTAAACTCGAACACCGGGGAGCTGTTTTTT